This TCR beta chain derives from a study of cytomegalovirus exposure and HLA in healthy donors. Study-wide context: The early release's HLA-typed donors yielded tens of millions of unique TCRs.

Primers for the PCR totalled 60 Vbeta and 13 Jbeta. The protocol was immunoSEQ multiplex PCR, while the TCRdb copy is restricted to in-frame clones and leaves out a portion. Recorded here are 70,000 or so clones; the top ten clones represent approximately 2.7%. A remark on this clone: The antigen is undetermined.

Overall study findings and caveats: A few CMV-associated chains were confirmed in vitro to be specific for CMV antigens. Productive rates of about 90% or about 30% were seen for most TCR beta V segments in an earlier analysis. Follow-up analysis later connected one missense variant in DCLRE1C with trimming of TCR beta V- and J-genes.

Sample: PBMCs. This receptor was identified in a man aged 35-49 years in good health and CMV-seronegative.

The CDR3 loop reads CASSLEGGGGYNEQFF. In DNA form, the CDR3 reads TGCGCCAGCAGCTTGGAGGGCGGGGGGGGCTACAATGAGCAGTTCTTC. This sequence joins TRBV5-1 and TRBJ2-1; 9 bases fit TRBD2. Trimming cost V 0 bases and J 3 bases; bases outside gene matches: 4. The germline V gene has CDR1 SGHRS and CDR2 YFSETQ. This CDR3 is built from 16 residues.